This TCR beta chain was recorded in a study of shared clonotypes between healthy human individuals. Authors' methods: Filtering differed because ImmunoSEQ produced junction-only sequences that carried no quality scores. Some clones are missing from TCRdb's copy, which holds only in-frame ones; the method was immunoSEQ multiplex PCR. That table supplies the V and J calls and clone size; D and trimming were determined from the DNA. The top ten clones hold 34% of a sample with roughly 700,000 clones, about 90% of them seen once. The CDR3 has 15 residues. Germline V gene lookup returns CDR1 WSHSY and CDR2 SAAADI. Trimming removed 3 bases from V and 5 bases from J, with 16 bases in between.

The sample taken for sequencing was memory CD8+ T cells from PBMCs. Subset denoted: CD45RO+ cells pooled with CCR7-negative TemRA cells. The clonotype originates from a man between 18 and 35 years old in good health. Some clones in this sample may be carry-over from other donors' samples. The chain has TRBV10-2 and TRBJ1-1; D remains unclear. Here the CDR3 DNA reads TGCGCCAGCAGTGACCCCTTCGGGAGAGATACTGAAGCTTTCTTT. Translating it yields CASSDPFGRDTEAFF.